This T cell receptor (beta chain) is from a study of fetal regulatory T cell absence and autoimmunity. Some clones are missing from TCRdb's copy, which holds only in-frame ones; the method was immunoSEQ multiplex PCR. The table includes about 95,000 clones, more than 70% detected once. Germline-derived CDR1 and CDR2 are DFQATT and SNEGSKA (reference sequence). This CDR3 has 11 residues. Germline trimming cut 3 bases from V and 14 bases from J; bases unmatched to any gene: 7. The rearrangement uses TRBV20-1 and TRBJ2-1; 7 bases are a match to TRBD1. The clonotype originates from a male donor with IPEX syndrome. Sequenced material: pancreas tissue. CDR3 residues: CSASKDRDKFF. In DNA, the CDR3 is TGCAGTGCTAGTAAAGACAGGGATAAGTTCTTC.